This TCR beta chain was found in a study of memory CD4+ T cells and cytomegalovirus serostatus. General study points: The CMV-associated TCR signature appears largely within the CD4+ memory repertoire.

Germline-derived CDR1 and CDR2 are SGDLS and YYNGEE. The CDR3 has 11 residues. V was clipped by 6 bases and J by 7 bases, with 11 bases between them. As for this clone: What it recognizes is unknown.

The sort gate was single viable CD3+CD4+CD8-CD45RO+ cells for memory CD4+ T cells. Donors' CMV status reflects serum IgG against pp150, pp28, p38, p52. Original handling: Out-of-frame sequences were removed, leaving about 2,300,000 distinct TCRbeta sequences. Method: immunoSEQ multiplex PCR; TCRdb's copy keeps in-frame clones and lacks some. Clone size and the V and J calls come from that table; the DNA yielded D and trimming. The sample carries 70,000 to 90,000 clones, roughly 78% recorded once. The sequencing sample was made of memory CD4+ T cells from blood. J is TRBJ2-7 and V is TRBV9, with a weak D call TRBD2 (5 bases). The TCR originated in an adult in good health and CMV-seropositive. The CDR3 region has the DNA TGTGCCAGCACGGGGATCGGAGAGCAGTACTTC. The encoded protein is CASTGIGEQYF.